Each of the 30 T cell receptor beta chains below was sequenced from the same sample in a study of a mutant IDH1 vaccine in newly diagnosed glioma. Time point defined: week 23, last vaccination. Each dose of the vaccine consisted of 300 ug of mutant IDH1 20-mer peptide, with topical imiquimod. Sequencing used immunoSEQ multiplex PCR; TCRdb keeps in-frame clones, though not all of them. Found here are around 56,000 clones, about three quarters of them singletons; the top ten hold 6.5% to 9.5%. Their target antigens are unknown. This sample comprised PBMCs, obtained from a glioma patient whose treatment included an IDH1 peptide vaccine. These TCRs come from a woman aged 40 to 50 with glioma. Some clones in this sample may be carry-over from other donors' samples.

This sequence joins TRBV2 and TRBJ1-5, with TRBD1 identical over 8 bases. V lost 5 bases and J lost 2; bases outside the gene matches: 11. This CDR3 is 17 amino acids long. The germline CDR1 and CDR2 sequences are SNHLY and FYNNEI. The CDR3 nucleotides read TGTGCCAGCAGTTGGGGTTACAGGGGGGTGGGCAATCAGCCCCAGCATTTT. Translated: CASSWGYRGVGNQPQHF.

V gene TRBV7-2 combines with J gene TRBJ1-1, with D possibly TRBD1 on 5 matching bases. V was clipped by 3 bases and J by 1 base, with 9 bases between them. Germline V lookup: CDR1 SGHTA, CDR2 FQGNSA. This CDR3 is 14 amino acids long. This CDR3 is CASSFAGQNTEAFF. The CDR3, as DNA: TGTGCCAGCAGCTTCGCAGGGCAGAACACTGAAGCTTTCTTT.

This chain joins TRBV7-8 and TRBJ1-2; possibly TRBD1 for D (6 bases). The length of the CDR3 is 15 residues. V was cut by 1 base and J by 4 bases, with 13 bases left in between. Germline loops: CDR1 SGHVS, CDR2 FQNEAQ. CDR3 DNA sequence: TGTGCCAGCAGCTTAGGGACAGCTTCTCCCTATGGCTACACCTTC. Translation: CASSLGTASPYGYTF.

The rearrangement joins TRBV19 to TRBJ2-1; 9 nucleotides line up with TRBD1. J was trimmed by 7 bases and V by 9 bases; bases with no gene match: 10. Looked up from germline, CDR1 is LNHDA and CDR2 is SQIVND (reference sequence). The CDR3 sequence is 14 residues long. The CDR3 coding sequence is TGTGCCAGCCGGGGACAGGGTAAAAGGAATGAGCAGTTCTTC. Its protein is CASRGQGKRNEQFF.

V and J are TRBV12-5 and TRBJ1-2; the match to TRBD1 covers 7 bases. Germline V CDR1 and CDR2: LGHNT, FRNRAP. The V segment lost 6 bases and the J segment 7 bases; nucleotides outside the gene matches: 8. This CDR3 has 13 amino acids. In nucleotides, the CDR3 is TGTGCTAGTGGGCCACAGGGGTTTAGTGGCTACACCTTC. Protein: CASGPQGFSGYTF.

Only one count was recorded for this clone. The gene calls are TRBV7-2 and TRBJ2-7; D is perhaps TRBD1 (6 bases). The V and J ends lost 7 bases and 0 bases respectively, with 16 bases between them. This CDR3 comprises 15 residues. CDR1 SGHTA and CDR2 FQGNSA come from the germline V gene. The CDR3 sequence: CASTFYRAPSYEQYF. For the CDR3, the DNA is TGTGCCAGCACCTTCTACAGGGCCCCCTCCTACGAGCAGTACTTC. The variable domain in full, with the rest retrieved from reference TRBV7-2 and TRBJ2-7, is GAGVSQSPSNKVTEKGKDVELRCDPISGHTALYWYRQSLGQGLEFLIYFQGNSAPDKSGLPSDRFSAERTGGSVSTLTIQRTQQEDSAVYLCASTFYRAPSYEQYFGPGTRLTVT.

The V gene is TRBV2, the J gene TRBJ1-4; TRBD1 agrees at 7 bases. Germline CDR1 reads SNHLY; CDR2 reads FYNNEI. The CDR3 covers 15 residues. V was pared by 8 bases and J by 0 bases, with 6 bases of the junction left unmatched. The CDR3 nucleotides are TGTGCCAGCGGGGGACAGTCCGCAACTAATGAAAAACTGTTTTTT. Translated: CASGGQSATNEKLFF.

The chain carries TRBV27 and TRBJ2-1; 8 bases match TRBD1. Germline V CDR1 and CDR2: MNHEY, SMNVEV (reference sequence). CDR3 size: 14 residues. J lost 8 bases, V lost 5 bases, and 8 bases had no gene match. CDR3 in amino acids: CASSGYRGWDEQFF. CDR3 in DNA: TGTGCCAGCAGTGGGTACAGGGGGTGGGATGAGCAGTTCTTC.

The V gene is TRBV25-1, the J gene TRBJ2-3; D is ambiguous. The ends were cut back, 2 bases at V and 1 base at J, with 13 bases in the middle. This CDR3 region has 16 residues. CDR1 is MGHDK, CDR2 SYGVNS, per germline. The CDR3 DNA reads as TGTGCCAGCAGTGAAAAGTGGGGTAGGGGCACAGATACGCAGTATTTT. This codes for CASSEKWGRGTDTQYF.

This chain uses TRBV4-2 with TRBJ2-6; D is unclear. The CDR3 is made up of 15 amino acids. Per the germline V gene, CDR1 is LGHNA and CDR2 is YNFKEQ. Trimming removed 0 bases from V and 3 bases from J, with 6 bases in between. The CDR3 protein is CASSQDILGANVLTF. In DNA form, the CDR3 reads TGTGCCAGCAGCCAAGATATACTTGGGGCCAACGTCCTGACTTTC.

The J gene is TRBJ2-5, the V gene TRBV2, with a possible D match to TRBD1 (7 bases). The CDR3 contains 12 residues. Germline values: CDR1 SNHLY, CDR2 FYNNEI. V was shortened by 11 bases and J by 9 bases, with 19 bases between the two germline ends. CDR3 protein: CASQGGPRPQYF. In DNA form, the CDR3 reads TGTGCCTCCCAGGGGGGACCGCGGCCCCAGTACTTC.

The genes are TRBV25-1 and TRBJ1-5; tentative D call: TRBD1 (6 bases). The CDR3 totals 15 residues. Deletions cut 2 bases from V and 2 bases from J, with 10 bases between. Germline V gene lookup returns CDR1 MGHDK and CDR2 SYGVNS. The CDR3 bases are TGTGCCAGCAGTGAACAGGGGAAGGGCAATCAGCCCCAGCATTTT. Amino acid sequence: CASSEQGKGNQPQHF.

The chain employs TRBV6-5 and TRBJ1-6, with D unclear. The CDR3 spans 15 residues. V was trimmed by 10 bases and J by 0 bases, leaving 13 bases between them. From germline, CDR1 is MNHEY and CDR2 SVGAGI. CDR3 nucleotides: TGTGCCACTCGCCCCACGTTCTCCTATAATTCACCCCTCCACTTT. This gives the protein CATRPTFSYNSPLHF.

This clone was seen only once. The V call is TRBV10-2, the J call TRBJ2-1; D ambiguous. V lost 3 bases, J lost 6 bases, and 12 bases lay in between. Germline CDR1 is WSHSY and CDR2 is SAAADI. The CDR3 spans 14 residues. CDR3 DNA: TGCGCCAGCAGTGATGGGTTGATGGGCAATGAGCAGTTCTTC. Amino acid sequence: CASSDGLMGNEQFF.

The CDR3 here is CASGLAPGQPQYF. CDR3 in DNA: TGTGCTAGTGGTTTGGCCCCTGGACAGCCACAGTACTTC. The chain is built from TRBV12-5 and TRBJ2-7, with D perhaps matching TRBD1 (6 bases). The germline V and J ends were trimmed by 1 base and 10 bases, with 14 bases remaining between them. CDR1 is LGHNT, CDR2 FRNRAP, per germline. The length of the CDR3 is 13 residues.

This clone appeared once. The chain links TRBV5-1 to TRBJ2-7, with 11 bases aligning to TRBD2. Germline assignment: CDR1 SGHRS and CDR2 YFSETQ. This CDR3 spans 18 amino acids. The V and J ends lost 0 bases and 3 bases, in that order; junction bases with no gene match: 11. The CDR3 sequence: CASSLGASGGTAIYEQYF. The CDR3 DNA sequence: TGCGCCAGCAGCTTGGGGGCTAGCGGGGGGACTGCTATCTACGAGCAGTACTTC.

This CDR3 is CASRAGRANYNSPLHF. The CDR3 nucleotides read TGTGCCAGCAGAGCCGGCCGGGCGAACTATAATTCACCCCTCCACTTT. The V call is TRBV5-6, the J call TRBJ1-6; D uncertain. V gave up 5 bases and J gave up 3 bases, with 15 bases separating them. This CDR3 region has 16 residues. Germline values: CDR1 SGHDT, CDR2 YYEEEE.

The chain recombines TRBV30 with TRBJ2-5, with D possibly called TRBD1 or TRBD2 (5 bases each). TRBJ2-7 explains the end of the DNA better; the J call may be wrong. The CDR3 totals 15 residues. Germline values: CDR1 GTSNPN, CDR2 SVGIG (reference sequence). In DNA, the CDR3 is TGTGCCGGGGACGACTACAGGTCCACCTCCTACGAGCAGTACTTC. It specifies CAGDDYRSTSYEQYF.

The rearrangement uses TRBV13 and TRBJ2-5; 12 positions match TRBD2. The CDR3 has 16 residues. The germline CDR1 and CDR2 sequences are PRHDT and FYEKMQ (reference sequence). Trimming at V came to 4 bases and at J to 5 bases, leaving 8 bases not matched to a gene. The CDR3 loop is CASSSPRTSGDETQYF. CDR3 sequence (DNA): TGTGCCAGCAGCTCCCCAAGGACTAGCGGGGATGAGACCCAGTACTTC.

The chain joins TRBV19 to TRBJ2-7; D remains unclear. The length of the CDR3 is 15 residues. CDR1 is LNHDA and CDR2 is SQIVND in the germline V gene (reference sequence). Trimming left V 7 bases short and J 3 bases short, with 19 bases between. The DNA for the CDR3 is TGTGCCAGTACCCCCACATCCAGCGTCAGCTACGAGCAGTACTTC. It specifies CASTPTSSVSYEQYF.

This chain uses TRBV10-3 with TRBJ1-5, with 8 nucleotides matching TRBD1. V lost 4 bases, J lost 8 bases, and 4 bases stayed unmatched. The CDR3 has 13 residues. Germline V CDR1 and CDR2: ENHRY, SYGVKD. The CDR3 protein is CAISVQGAEPQHF. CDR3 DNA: TGTGCCATCAGTGTTCAGGGGGCTGAGCCCCAGCATTTT.

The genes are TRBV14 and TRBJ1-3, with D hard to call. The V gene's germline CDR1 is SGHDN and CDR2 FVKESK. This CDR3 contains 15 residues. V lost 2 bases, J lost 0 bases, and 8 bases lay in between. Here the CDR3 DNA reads TGTGCCAGCAGCCAATATTTCGGCTCTGGAAACACCATATATTTT. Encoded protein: CASSQYFGSGNTIYF.

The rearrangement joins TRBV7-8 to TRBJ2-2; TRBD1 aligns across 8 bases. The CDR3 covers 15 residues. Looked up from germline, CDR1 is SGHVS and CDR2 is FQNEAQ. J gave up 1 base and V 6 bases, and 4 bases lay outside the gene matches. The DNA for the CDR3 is TGTGCCAGCAGTTCTACAGGGGGGAACACCGGGGAGCTGTTTTTT. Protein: CASSSTGGNTGELFF.

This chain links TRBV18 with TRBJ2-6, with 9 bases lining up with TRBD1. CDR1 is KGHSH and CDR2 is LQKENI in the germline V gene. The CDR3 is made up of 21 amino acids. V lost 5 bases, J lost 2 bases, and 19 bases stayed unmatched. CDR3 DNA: TGTGCCAGCTCATCCCCTAGGGGCCTGGGACAGGGATCTGCTGGGGCCAACGTCCTGACTTTC. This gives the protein CASSSPRGLGQGSAGANVLTF.

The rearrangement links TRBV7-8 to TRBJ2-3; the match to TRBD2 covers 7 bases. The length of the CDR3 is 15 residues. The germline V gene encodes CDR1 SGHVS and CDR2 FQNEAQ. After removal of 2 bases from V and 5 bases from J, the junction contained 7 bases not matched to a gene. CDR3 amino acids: CASSLKRGREDTQYF. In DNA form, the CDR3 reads TGTGCCAGCAGCTTAAAGCGGGGTAGGGAAGATACGCAGTATTTT. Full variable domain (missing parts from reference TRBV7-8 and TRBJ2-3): GAGVSQSPRYKVAKRGQDVALRCDPISGHVSLFWYQQALGQGPEFLTYFQNEAQLDKSGLPSDRFFAERPEGSVSTLKIQRTQQEDSAVYLCASSLKRGREDTQYFGPGTRLTVL.

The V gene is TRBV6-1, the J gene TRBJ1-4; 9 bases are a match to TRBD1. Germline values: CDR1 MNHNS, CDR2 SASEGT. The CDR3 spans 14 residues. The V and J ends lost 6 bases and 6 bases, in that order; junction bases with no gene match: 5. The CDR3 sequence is CASRSGTGYEKLFF. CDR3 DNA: TGTGCCAGCAGAAGCGGGACAGGGTATGAAAAACTGTTTTTT.

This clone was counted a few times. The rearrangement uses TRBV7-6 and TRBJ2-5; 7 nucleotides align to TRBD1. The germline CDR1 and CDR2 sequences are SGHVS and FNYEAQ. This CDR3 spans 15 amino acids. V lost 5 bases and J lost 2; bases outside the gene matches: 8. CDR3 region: CASSPLKGAQETQYF. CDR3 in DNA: TGTGCCAGCAGCCCCTTAAAGGGGGCACAAGAGACCCAGTACTTC.

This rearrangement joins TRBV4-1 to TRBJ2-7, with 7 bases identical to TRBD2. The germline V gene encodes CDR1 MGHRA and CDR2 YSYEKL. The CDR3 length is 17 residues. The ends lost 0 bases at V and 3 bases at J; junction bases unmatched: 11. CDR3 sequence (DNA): TGCGCCAGCAGCCAAGATGGCTCGGGACTACCAATCTACGAGCAGTACTTC. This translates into CASSQDGSGLPIYEQYF.

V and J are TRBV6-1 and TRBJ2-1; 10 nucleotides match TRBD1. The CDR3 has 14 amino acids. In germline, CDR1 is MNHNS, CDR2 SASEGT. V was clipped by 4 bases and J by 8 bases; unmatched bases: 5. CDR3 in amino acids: CASSGGQGSDEQFF. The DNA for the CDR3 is TGTGCCAGCAGTGGGGGACAGGGGAGCGATGAGCAGTTCTTC.

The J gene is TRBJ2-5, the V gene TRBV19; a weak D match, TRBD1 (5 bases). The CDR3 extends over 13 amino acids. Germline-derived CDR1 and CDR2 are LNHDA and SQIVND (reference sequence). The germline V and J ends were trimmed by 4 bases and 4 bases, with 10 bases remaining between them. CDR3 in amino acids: CASSTGIRETQYF. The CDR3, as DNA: TGTGCCAGTAGTACAGGGATACGAGAGACCCAGTACTTC.